The rows below give T cell receptor beta chains drawn from one sample of a study of T cell changes during pregnancy in multiple sclerosis. Repertoires were generated with immunoSEQ multiplex PCR, while TCRdb's copy carries only in-frame clones and drops some. The sample yields approximately 100,000 clones, 85% to 95% seen once. The sequences come from peripheral blood, collected in the first trimester of pregnancy. These receptors were taken from a female donor with multiple sclerosis, enrolled in a pregnancy study. Both conserved end residues are part of each CDR3. D genes are given only for firm matches. Not all rows give a size; the values are once, few, many and, for expanded clones, a class.

D gene: .; V gene: TRBV7-3; J gene: TRBJ2-2; clone size: .; CDR3 DNA: TGTGCCAGCCGAACAGGCCGTTCCACCGGGGAGCTGTTTTTT; CDR3 protein: CASRTGRSTGELFF
D gene: .; V gene: TRBV16; J gene: TRBJ1-5; clone size: .; CDR3 DNA: TGTGCCAGCAGCCAAGGAGGCAATCAGCCCCAGCATTTT; CDR3 protein: CASSQGGNQPQHF
D gene: TRBD1; V gene: TRBV6-6; J gene: TRBJ1-2; clone size: .; CDR3 DNA: TGTGCCAGCAGTACCAACAGGGGGCAAGGCTATGGCTACACCTTC; CDR3 protein: CASSTNRGQGYGYTF
D gene: .; V gene: TRBV5-6; J gene: TRBJ1-2; clone size: .; CDR3 DNA: TGTGCCAGCAGCGGAAGGAGCGAACAACACTACACCTTC; CDR3 protein: CASSGRSEQHYTF
D gene: TRBD2; V gene: TRBV6-1; J gene: TRBJ2-3; clone size: once; CDR3 DNA: TGTGCCAGCATCTTGCGGGGGGGCACAGATACGCAGTATTTT; CDR3 protein: CASILRGGTDTQYF
D gene: .; V gene: TRBV7-8; J gene: TRBJ1-2; clone size: .; CDR3 DNA: TGTGCCAGCAGCCCCGAGCCTGCTAACTATGGCTACACCTTC; CDR3 protein: CASSPEPANYGYTF
D gene: TRBD2; V gene: TRBV5-4; J gene: TRBJ2-1; clone size: .; CDR3 DNA: TGTGCCAGCAGCTCCGTCCCGGGACTAGCGGGGGGTTTTTCGGGGAGTGAGCAGTTCTTC; CDR3 protein: CASSSVPGLAGGFSGSEQFF
D gene: .; V gene: TRBV12-5; J gene: TRBJ1-1; clone size: .; CDR3 DNA: TGTGCTAGTGGTTTGGATATTGGGGGGGGCACTGAAGCTTTCTTT; CDR3 protein: CASGLDIGGGTEAFF
D gene: .; V gene: TRBV4-1; J gene: TRBJ1-5; clone size: many; CDR3 DNA: TGCGCCAGCAGCCAAGATTGGGCTGGTCAGCCCCAGCATTTT; CDR3 protein: CASSQDWAGQPQHF
D gene: TRBD2; V gene: TRBV5-6; J gene: TRBJ2-3; clone size: .; CDR3 DNA: TGTGCCAGCAGCTTGTTCCGGCTAGCGGGGCGGGTCCCCGCAGATACGCAGTATTTT; CDR3 protein: CASSLFRLAGRVPADTQYF
D gene: TRBD1; V gene: TRBV19; J gene: TRBJ2-2; clone size: .; CDR3 DNA: TGTGCCAGTAGTCTTGACAGGGGGAACACCGGGGAGCTGTTTTTT; CDR3 protein: CASSLDRGNTGELFF
D gene: .; V gene: TRBV19; J gene: TRBJ1-1; clone size: .; CDR3 DNA: TGTGCCAGTAGCAACAGGGTTGGCACTGAAGCTTTCTTT; CDR3 protein: CASSNRVGTEAFF
D gene: .; V gene: TRBV2; J gene: TRBJ2-7; clone size: .; CDR3 DNA: TGTGCCAGCAGTGATTCGGTCTCCGGGGTTGACGAGCAGTACTTC; CDR3 protein: CASSDSVSGVDEQYF
D gene: .; V gene: TRBV7-9; J gene: TRBJ2-7; clone size: .; CDR3 DNA: TGTGCCAGCAGCTTACACAGGGTCCTCTCCTACGAGCAGTACTTC; CDR3 protein: CASSLHRVLSYEQYF
D gene: TRBD2; V gene: TRBV19; J gene: TRBJ2-7; clone size: .; CDR3 DNA: TGTGCCAGTAGTACTAGCGGGGGGGCTTACGAGCAGTACTTC; CDR3 protein: CASSTSGGAYEQYF
D gene: TRBD1; V gene: TRBV19; J gene: TRBJ2-7; clone size: .; CDR3 DNA: TGTGCCAGTAGTATATCGGGGACAGGGTCCTACGAGCAGTACTTC; CDR3 protein: CASSISGTGSYEQYF
D gene: .; V gene: TRBV10-3; J gene: TRBJ1-3; clone size: .; CDR3 DNA: TGTGCCATCACTGACTTCTCTGGAAACACCATATATTTT; CDR3 protein: CAITDFSGNTIYF
D gene: .; V gene: TRBV18; J gene: TRBJ1-2; clone size: once; CDR3 DNA: TGTGCCAGCTCACCGGCAGAAAACTATGGCTACACCTTC; CDR3 protein: CASSPAENYGYTF
D gene: TRBD1; V gene: TRBV7-2; J gene: TRBJ1-5; clone size: .; CDR3 DNA: TGTGCCAGCAGCTTTTGGACAGGGGGGGATCAGCCCCAGCATTTT; CDR3 protein: CASSFWTGGDQPQHF
D gene: .; V gene: TRBV2; J gene: TRBJ1-1; clone size: .; CDR3 DNA: TGTGCCAGCAGCCCCACAGGTGGTCAGGCGTCGAACACTGAAGCTTTCTTT; CDR3 protein: CASSPTGGQASNTEAFF
D gene: .; V gene: TRBV9; J gene: TRBJ1-1; clone size: .; CDR3 DNA: TGTGCCAGCAGCGTAGTTGATTTTCCAGGGCCCGACACTGAAGCTTTCTTT; CDR3 protein: CASSVVDFPGPDTEAFF
D gene: .; V gene: TRBV5-5; J gene: TRBJ1-5; clone size: once; CDR3 DNA: TGTGCCAGCAGCTTGGTCCCGGATCAGCCCCAGCATTTT; CDR3 protein: CASSLVPDQPQHF
D gene: .; V gene: TRBV13; J gene: TRBJ2-2; clone size: .; CDR3 DNA: TGTGCCAGCAGCCGAGAGGACACCGGGGAGCTGTTTTTT; CDR3 protein: CASSREDTGELFF
D gene: .; V gene: TRBV7-9; J gene: TRBJ1-2; clone size: .; CDR3 DNA: TGTGCCAGCAGCTTTGACATCTATGGCTACACCTTC; CDR3 protein: CASSFDIYGYTF
D gene: .; V gene: TRBV7-9; J gene: TRBJ1-1; clone size: .; CDR3 DNA: TGTGCCAGCAGCTTAGGCGGAGCCGGGAACACTGAAGCTTTCTTT; CDR3 protein: CASSLGGAGNTEAFF
D gene: TRBD2; V gene: TRBV11-2; J gene: TRBJ2-3; clone size: .; CDR3 DNA: TGTGCCAGCAGCTCGACTAGCGGGGGGATCGCAGATACGCAGTATTTT; CDR3 protein: CASSSTSGGIADTQYF
D gene: TRBD2; V gene: TRBV9; J gene: TRBJ2-5; clone size: .; CDR3 DNA: TGTGCCAGCAGCGTCCGGGGGGGGTCGAAGCAGACCCAGTACTTC; CDR3 protein: CASSVRGGSKQTQYF
D gene: TRBD2; V gene: TRBV5-6; J gene: TRBJ2-1; clone size: .; CDR3 DNA: TGTGCCAGCAGCCGTACTCCCGGGGGGACGGATGAGCAGTTCTTC; CDR3 protein: CASSRTPGGTDEQFF
D gene: .; V gene: TRBV7-8; J gene: TRBJ1-3; clone size: .; CDR3 DNA: TGTGCCAGCAGCCAGACGACCGTTCAGGGGACCGCTGGAAACACCATATATTTT; CDR3 protein: CASSQTTVQGTAGNTIYF
D gene: .; V gene: TRBV6-1; J gene: TRBJ1-3; clone size: .; CDR3 DNA: TGTGCCAGCAGGGCTCAGAAGAACTCTGGAAACACCATATATTTT; CDR3 protein: CASRAQKNSGNTIYF
D gene: .; V gene: TRBV7-2; J gene: TRBJ1-3; clone size: .; CDR3 DNA: TGTGCCAGCAGCTTAGCCAGGGCCTTTGGAAACACCATATATTTT; CDR3 protein: CASSLARAFGNTIYF
D gene: .; V gene: TRBV10-2; J gene: TRBJ2-4; clone size: .; CDR3 DNA: TGCGCCAGCAGTGATCCTTCGGGAGCCAAAAACATTCAGTACTTC; CDR3 protein: CASSDPSGAKNIQYF